This T cell receptor (beta chain) stems from a study of human T cells and chemical hapten exposure. Broader study findings: Among TCRs, those above 1 in 1000 frequency were unaffected by DPC sensitization.

Each cDNA molecule in the library carried unique molecular identifiers. Original processing notes: The median was around 89,000 TCRs per sample, ranging roughly 20,000 to 690,600. TCRdb used MiXCR to reprocess the RACE reads, holding one entry per CDR3 protein. None of the V and J calls come from the authors' own analysis; TCRdb made them. Of about 79,000 distinct CDR3 sequences listed, over 6.5% are singletons. The CDR3 runs 15 residues. After removal of 2 bases from V and 5 bases from J, the junction contained 7 bases not matched to a gene. Germline V lookup: CDR1 DFQATT, CDR2 SNEGSKA (reference sequence). With regard to this clonotype: The antigen remains unidentified.

The sample's time point: healthy volunteer bleed at 6 weeks. Total RNA was isolated from whole blood that had not been fractionated. The chain links TRBV20-1 to TRBJ2-1, with 9 bases identical to TRBD2. This receptor was obtained from a male donor in good health. Some clones in this sample may be carry-over from other donors' samples. Sequenced: whole blood. The DNA for the CDR3 is TGCAGTGCTAGATTGGCGGGAGGGCCCAACAATGAGCAGTTCTTC. Translation: CSARLAGGPNNEQFF.